The 17 T cell receptor beta chains below all came from one sample that was sequenced in a study of T cells in Graves' hyperthyroidism and ophthalmopathy (dated by TCRdb to between 2018 and 2021). The library relied on multiplex PCR. Instrument used: Illumina HiSeq 2000. The TCR beta CDR3 regions were amplified from RNA transcripts. For the first round of RT-PCR on the TCR CDR3, the HTBI primer set was used together with the Qiagen OneStep RT-PCR kit. TCRdb took the public reads, trimmed them with fastp at Q25, ran MiXCR for clone calling and kept in-frame beta chains. Under each unique CDR3 protein, matching rows form one entry showing the most common genes and DNA. For this sample there are fewer than 350,000 distinct CDR3 sequences; about an eighth appear just once. The top ten clones comprise 7% to 9.5% of the sample. Sequences were obtained from blood. The receptors here all came from a woman aged 40 to 50 with Graves' hyperthyroidism.

This clonotype was seen at least ten times. The chain carries TRBV28 and TRBJ2-2; D is perhaps TRBD2 (6 bases). The germline gives CDR1 MDHEN, CDR2 SYDVKM. This CDR3 spans 16 amino acids. Deletions cut 2 bases from V and 4 bases from J, with 14 bases between. This CDR3 is CASSLRVGAGTGELFF. In DNA form, the CDR3 reads TGTGCCAGCAGTTTAAGGGTGGGAGCGGGCACCGGGGAGCTGTTTTTT. The full variable domain, its missing parts supplied by reference TRBV28 and TRBJ2-2, is DVKVTQSSRYLVKRTGEKVFLECVQDMDHENMFWYRQDPGLGLRLIYFSYDVKMKEKGDIPEGYSVSREKKERFSLILESASTNQTSMYLCASSLRVGAGTGELFFGEGSRLTVL.

This clonotype occurred many times. The chain is built from TRBV11-3 and TRBJ2-1; D might be TRBD1 (8 bases). The length of the CDR3 is 17 residues. V shed 5 bases and J shed 5 bases, with 22 bases lying between them. CDR1 is SGHNT and CDR2 is YENEEA in the germline V gene. Written as DNA, the CDR3 is TGTGCCAGCAGCAACCACAGGGGGTCGGGGGGCGACAATGAGCAGTTCTTC. It yields the protein CASSNHRGSGGDNEQFF.

This clonotype showed up many times. V is TRBV10-3 and J is TRBJ2-5, with D possibly being TRBD1 (6 bases). From germline, CDR1 is ENHRY and CDR2 SYGVKD. This CDR3 is built from 14 residues. V was trimmed by 4 bases and J by 2 bases, leaving 11 bases between them. CDR3 bases: TGTGCCATCAGTGCCGACAGGAGTCAAGAGACCCAGTACTTC. It specifies CAISADRSQETQYF.

This clonotype was seen ten or more times. The CDR3 DNA reads TGTGCCAGCAGCCAGGGACCAGCAGCCCACTCCTACGAGCAGTACTTC. Translating it yields CASSQGPAAHSYEQYF. The rearrangement uses TRBV2 and TRBJ2-7; D may correspond to TRBD1 or TRBD2 (5 bases each). This CDR3 is 16 amino acids long. Trimming cost V 6 bases and J 0 bases, with 18 bases left between them. CDR1 and CDR2 (germline): SNHLY, FYNNEI.

This clonotype was seen many times. This chain uses TRBV2 with TRBJ1-2; possibly TRBD1 for D (5 bases). CDR3 length equals 15 residues. V lost 2 bases, J lost 4 bases, and 14 bases lay in between. The germline CDR1 and CDR2 sequences are SNHLY and FYNNEI. In DNA form, the CDR3 reads TGTGCCAGCAGTGAAAGGCAGGGCAACATCTATGGCTACACCTTC. Amino acids: CASSERQGNIYGYTF.

This clonotype turned up a few times. The J gene is TRBJ2-3, the V gene TRBV20-1; either TRBD1 or TRBD2 may fit D (6 bases each). Per germline, CDR1 DFQATT and CDR2 SNEGSKA (reference sequence). Trimming shortened V by 3 bases and J by 4 bases, and 17 bases separated the two germline ends. The CDR3 has 15 amino acids. The CDR3 DNA is TGCAGTGCTAGTCGATCATTCGGGGGCTCAGATACGCAGTATTTT. Protein sequence: CSASRSFGGSDTQYF.

This clonotype was recorded many times. The chain employs TRBV6-5 and TRBJ2-7; TRBD2 aligns across 9 bases. Germline V lookup: CDR1 MNHEY, CDR2 SVGAGI. The ends lost 2 bases at V and 1 base at J; junction bases unmatched: 3. CDR3 length: 15 amino acids. The CDR3 reads CASSYMAGGSYEQYF. In nucleotides, the CDR3 is TGTGCCAGCAGTTACATGGCGGGAGGGTCCTACGAGCAGTACTTC.

This clonotype was recorded many times. J is TRBJ1-1 and V is TRBV6-1; D ambiguous. CDR1 MNHNS and CDR2 SASEGT come from the germline V gene. V was cut by 7 bases and J by 0 bases, with 0 bases left in between. The CDR3 has 10 residues. The CDR3: CASMNTEAFF. The CDR3, as DNA: TGTGCCAGCATGAACACTGAAGCTTTCTTT.

The sample holds many counts of this clonotype. The genes are TRBV27 and TRBJ2-3; maybe TRBD2 (6 bases). Per germline, CDR1 MNHEY and CDR2 SMNVEV (reference sequence). This CDR3 has 15 residues. The V and J ends lost 3 bases and 0 bases respectively, with 10 bases between them. CDR3: CASSFIAASTDTQYF. CDR3 DNA sequence: TGTGCCAGCAGTTTCATAGCGGCGAGCACAGATACGCAGTATTTT.

The chain is built from TRBV20-1 and TRBJ2-3; 9 bases fit TRBD2. The J segment lost 5 bases and the V segment lost 0 bases, leaving 9 bases of the junction unmatched. This CDR3 has 16 residues. From germline, CDR1 is DFQATT and CDR2 SNEGSKA (reference sequence). The CDR3 nucleotides read TGCAGTGCTAGAGAGGGGAGTAGCGGGAGCTTAGATACGCAGTATTTT. Protein sequence: CSAREGSSGSLDTQYF.

The chain links TRBV29-1 to TRBJ2-7; the match to TRBD1 covers 8 bases. The CDR3 has 13 amino acids. V lost 6 bases to trimming and J lost 1 base; unmatched junction nucleotides: 5. Germline loops: CDR1 SQVTM, CDR2 ANQGSEA. The DNA of the CDR3 is TGCAGCGTGGGCCGACAGGGGTCCTACGAGCAGTACTTC. Encoded protein: CSVGRQGSYEQYF.

The V and J genes are TRBV28 and TRBJ2-7, with TRBD1 matching over 9 bases. The CDR3 is 17 amino acids. After removal of 7 bases from V and 2 bases from J, the junction contained 15 bases not matched to a gene. Germline CDR1 MDHEN, CDR2 SYDVKM. The DNA of the CDR3 is TGTGCCAGCACCCGCTCCGGGGAACAGGGGGCGCCCTACGAGCAGTACTTC. The encoded protein is CASTRSGEQGAPYEQYF.

This clonotype was found many times. The CDR3 here is CASSLVGTANSPLHF. The CDR3 coding sequence is TGTGCCAGCAGCTTAGTAGGGACGGCGAATTCACCCCTCCACTTT. The V and J genes are TRBV7-2 and TRBJ1-6; weak D call: TRBD1 (5 bases). The V and J ends lost 1 base and 7 bases respectively, with 11 bases between them. CDR3 length: 15 residues. Germline lookup yields CDR1 SGHTA and CDR2 FQGNSA.

A remark on this clonotype: A much more abundant neighbour one base away suggests this may be a read error. The chain recombines TRBV5-5 with TRBJ2-1; 10 bases are shared with TRBD1. Germline lookup yields CDR1 SGHKS and CDR2 YYEKEE (reference sequence). The V segment lost 2 bases and the J segment 10 bases; nucleotides outside the gene matches: 9. There are 15 residues in the CDR3. For the CDR3, the DNA is TGTGCCAGCAGCTTCTGGACAGGGGGTTCCTACGAGCAGTTCTTC. The encoded protein is CASSFWTGGSYEQFF.

The chain links TRBV11-2 to TRBJ2-2; 10 nucleotides agree with TRBD1. This CDR3 contains 15 residues. Germline CDR1 and CDR2: SGHAT and FQNNGV. Unmatched junction bases numbered 2, after V lost 6 bases and J lost 1 base. CDR3 DNA: TGTGCCAGCAGAAGGGACAGGGGGAACACCGGGGAGCTGTTTTTT. Amino acid sequence: CASRRDRGNTGELFF.

This clonotype was observed at least ten times. This rearrangement joins TRBV28 to TRBJ2-7; TRBD1 agrees at 8 bases. Trimming cost V 8 bases and J 4 bases; bases outside gene matches: 13. The germline V gene encodes CDR1 MDHEN and CDR2 SYDVKM. The CDR3 sequence is 15 residues long. The CDR3 DNA sequence: TGTGCCAGCCTCCCCCAGGCAGGGGGCTCGTACGAGCAGTACTTC. This codes for CASLPQAGGSYEQYF.

There are a few counts of this clonotype. V gene TRBV2 combines with J gene TRBJ1-3, with D unresolved. The CDR3 extends over 14 amino acids. Germline CDR1 reads SNHLY; CDR2 reads FYNNEI. V shed 10 bases and J shed 9 bases, with 22 bases lying between them. CDR3 amino acids: CATLRPSRGTTIYF. The CDR3 coding sequence is TGTGCCACCTTGAGACCGAGCCGCGGCACCACCATATATTTT. Looking up the rest from reference TRBV2 and TRBJ1-3 gives the full variable domain: EPEVTQTPSHQVTQMGQEVILRCVPISNHLYFYWYRQILGQKVEFLVSFYNNEISEKSEIFDDQFSVERPDGSNFTLKIRSTKLEDSAMYFCATLRPSRGTTIYFGEGSWLTVV.